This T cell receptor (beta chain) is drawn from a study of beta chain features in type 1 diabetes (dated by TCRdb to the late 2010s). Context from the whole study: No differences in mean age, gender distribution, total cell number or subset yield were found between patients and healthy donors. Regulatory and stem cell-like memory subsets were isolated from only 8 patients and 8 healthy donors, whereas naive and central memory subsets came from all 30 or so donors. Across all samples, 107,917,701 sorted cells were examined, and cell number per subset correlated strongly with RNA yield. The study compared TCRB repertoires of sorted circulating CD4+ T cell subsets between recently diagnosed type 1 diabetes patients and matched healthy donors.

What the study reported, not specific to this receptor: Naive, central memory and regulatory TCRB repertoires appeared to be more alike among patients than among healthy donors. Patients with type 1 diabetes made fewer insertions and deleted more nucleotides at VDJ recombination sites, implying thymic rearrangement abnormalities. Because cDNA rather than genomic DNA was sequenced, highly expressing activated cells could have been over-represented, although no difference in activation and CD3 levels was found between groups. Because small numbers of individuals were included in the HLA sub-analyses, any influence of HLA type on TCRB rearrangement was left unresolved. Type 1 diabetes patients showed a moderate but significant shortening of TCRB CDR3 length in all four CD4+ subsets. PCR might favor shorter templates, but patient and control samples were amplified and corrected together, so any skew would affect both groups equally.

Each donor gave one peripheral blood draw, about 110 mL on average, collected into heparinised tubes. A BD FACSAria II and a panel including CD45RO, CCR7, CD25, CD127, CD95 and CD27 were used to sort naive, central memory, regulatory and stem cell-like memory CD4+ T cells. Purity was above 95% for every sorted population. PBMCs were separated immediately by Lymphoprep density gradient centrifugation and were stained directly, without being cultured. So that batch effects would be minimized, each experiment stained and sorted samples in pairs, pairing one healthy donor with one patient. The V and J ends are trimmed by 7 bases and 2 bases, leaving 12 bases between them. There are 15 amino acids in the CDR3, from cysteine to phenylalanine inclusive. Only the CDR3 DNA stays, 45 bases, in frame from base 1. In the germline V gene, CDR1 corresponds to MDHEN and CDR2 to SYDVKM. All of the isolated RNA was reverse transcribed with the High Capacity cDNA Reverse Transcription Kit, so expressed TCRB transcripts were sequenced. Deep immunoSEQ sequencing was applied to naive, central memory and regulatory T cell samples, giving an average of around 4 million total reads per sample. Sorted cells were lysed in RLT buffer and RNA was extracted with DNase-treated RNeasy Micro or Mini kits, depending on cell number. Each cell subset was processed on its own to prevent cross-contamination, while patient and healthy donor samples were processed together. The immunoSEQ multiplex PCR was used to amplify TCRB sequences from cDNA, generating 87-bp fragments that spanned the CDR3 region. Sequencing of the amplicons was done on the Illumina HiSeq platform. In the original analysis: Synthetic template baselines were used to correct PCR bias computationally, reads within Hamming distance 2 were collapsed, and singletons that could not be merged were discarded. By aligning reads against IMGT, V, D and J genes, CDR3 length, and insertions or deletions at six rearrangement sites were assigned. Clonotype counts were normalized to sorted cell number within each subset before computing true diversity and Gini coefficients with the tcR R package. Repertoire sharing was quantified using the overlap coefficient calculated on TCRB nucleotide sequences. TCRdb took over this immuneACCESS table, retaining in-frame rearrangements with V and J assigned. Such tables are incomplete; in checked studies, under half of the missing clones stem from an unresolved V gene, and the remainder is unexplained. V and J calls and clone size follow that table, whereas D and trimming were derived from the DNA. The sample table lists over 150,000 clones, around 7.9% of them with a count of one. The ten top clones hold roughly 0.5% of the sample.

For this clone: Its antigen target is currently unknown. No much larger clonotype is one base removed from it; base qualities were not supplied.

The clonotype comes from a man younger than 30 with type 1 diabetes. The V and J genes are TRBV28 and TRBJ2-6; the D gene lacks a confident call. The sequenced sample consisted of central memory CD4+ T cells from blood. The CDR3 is CASNDRGAGANVLTF. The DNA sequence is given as TGTGCCAGCAACGATAGAGGTGCTGGGGCCAACGTCCTGACTTTC.